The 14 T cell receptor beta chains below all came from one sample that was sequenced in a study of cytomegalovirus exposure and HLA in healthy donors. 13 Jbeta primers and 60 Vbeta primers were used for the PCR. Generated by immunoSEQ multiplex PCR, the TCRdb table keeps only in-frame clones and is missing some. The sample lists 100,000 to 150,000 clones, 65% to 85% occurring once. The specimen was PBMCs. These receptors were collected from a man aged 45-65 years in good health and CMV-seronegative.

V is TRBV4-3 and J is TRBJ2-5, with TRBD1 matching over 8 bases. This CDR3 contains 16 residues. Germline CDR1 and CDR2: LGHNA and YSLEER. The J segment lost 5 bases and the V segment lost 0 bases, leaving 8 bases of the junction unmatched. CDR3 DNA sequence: TGCGCCAGCAGCCAAGATCTGAGACAGGGGACCGAGACCCAGTACTTC. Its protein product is CASSQDLRQGTETQYF.

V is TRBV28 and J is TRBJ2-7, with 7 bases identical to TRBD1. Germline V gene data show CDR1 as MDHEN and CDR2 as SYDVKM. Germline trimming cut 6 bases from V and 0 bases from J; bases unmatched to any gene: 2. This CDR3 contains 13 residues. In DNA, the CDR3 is TGTGCCAGCAGAGGGACAGTCTCCTACGAGCAGTACTTC. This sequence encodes CASRGTVSYEQYF.

DNA of the CDR3: TGTGCCAGCAGTCCGGGGTGGGGAGAGACCCAGTACTTC. Its protein product is CASSPGWGETQYF. The chain combines TRBV7-3 with TRBJ2-5; the D gene is possibly TRBD2 (5 bases). The germline gives CDR1 SGHTA, CDR2 FQGTGA. This CDR3 has 13 residues. V lost 6 bases, J lost 4 bases, and 12 bases lay in between.

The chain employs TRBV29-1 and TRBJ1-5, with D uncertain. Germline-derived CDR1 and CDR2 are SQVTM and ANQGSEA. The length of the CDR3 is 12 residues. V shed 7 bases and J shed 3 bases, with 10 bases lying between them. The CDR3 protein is CSAEFNNQPQHF. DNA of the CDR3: TGCAGCGCCGAGTTTAACAATCAGCCCCAGCATTTT.

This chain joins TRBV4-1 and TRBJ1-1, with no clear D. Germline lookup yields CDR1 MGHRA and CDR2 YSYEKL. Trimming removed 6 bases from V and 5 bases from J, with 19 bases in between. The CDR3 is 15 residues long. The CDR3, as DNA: TGCGCCAGCAGTCAAATCAGTCTCGGGAGGACTGAAGCTTTCTTT. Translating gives CASSQISLGRTEAFF.

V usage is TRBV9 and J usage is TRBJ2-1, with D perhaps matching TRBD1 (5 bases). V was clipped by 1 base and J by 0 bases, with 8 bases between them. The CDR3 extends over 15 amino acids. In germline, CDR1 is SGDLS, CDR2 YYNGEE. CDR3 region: CASSVTDSSYNEQFF. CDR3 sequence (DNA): TGTGCCAGCAGCGTAACTGACAGCTCCTACAATGAGCAGTTCTTC.

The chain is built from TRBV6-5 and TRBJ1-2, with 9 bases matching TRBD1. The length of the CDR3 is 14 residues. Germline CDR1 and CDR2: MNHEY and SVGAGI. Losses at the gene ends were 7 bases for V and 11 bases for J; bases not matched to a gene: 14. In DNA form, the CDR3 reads TGTGCCAGCACCCGACCGGGACAGGGCACACGGTACACCTTC. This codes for CASTRPGQGTRYTF.

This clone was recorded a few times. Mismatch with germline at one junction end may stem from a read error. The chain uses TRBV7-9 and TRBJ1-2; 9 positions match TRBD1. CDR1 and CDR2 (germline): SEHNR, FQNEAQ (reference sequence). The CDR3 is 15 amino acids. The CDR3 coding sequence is TGTTCCAGCAGCCATGACAGGGGGGGTTCGGGTGGCTACACCTTC. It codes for CSSSHDRGGSGGYTF.

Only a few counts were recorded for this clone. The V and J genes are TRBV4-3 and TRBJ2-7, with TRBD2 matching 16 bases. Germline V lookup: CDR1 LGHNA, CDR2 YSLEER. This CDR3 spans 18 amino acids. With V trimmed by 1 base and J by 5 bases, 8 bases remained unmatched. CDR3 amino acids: CASSQVWGTSGRDDEQYF. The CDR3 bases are TGCGCCAGCAGCCAAGTCTGGGGGACTAGCGGGAGGGACGACGAGCAGTACTTC.

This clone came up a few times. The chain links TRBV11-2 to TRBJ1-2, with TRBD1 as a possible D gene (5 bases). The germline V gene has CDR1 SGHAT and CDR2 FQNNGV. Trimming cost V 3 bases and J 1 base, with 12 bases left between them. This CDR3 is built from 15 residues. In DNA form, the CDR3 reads TGTGCCAGCAGCTTCTTTAGGGGCCTTAACTATGGCTACACCTTC. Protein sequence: CASSFFRGLNYGYTF. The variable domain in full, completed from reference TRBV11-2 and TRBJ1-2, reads EAGVAQSPRYKIIEKRQSVAFWCNPISGHATLYWYQQILGQGPKLLIQFQNNGVVDDSQLPKDRFSAERLKGVDSTLKIQPAKLEDSAVYLCASSFFRGLNYGYTFGSGTRLTVV.

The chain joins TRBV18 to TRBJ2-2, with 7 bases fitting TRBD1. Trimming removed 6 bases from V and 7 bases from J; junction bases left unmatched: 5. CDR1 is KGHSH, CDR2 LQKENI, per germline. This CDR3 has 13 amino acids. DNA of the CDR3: TGTGCCAGCTCGTCGGACAGGAGCGGGGAGCTGTTTTTT. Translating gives CASSSDRSGELFF.

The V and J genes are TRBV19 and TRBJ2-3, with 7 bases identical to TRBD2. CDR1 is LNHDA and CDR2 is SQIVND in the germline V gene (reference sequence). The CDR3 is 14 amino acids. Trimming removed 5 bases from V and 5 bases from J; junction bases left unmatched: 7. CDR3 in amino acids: CASSPRGFLDTQYF. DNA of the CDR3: TGTGCCAGTAGTCCGCGGGGGTTCTTAGATACGCAGTATTTT. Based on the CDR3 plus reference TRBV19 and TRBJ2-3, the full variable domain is DGGITQSPKYLFRKEGQNVTLSCEQNLNHDAMYWYRQDPGQGLRLIYYSQIVNDFQKGDIAEGYSVSREKKESFPLTVTSAQKNPTAFYLCASSPRGFLDTQYFGPGTRLTVL.

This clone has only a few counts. The CDR3 DNA follows: TGTGCCAGCAGTCACGCCGCAGAAACAGATACGCAGTATTTT. Encoded protein: CASSHAAETDTQYF. The chain uses TRBV5-4 and TRBJ2-3; D gene uncertain. The length of the CDR3 is 14 residues. V was cut by 5 bases and J by 3 bases, with 13 bases left in between. In germline, CDR1 is SGHNT, CDR2 YYREEE (reference sequence). Complete variable domain (other parts from reference TRBV5-4 and TRBJ2-3): ETGVTQSPTHLIKTRGQQVTLRCSSQSGHNTVSWYQQALGQGPQFIFQYYREEENGRGNFPPRFSGLQFPNYSSELNVNALELDDSALYLCASSHAAETDTQYFGPGTRLTVL.

CDR3 region: CASSLSGWDTEAFF. CDR3 coding DNA: TGCGCCAGCAGCTTGTCAGGGTGGGACACTGAAGCTTTCTTT. The chain couples TRBV5-1 to TRBJ1-1, with D tentatively TRBD1 (5 bases). The CDR3 has 14 amino acids. Germline CDR1 is SGHRS and CDR2 is YFSETQ. Trimming pared 1 base from V and 3 bases from J, leaving 10 bases between.